This T cell receptor beta chain appears in the sequencing data of a study of T cell repertoires in ileal Crohn's disease. Study results and caveats: High-frequency clones were more common in sorted CD8 than CD4 cells.

Sequencing was performed with immunoSEQ multiplex PCR; in TCRdb, only in-frame clones are kept and a portion is missing. The sample holds 4,000 to 6,000 clones; roughly 80% are singletons and the top ten take 12%. Concerning this clone itself: Its antigen remains unidentified.

The sequence came from an adult with Crohn's disease. Sequenced: ileal tissue.

The CDR3 sequence: CASSPLPGQGTYEQYF. For the CDR3, the DNA is TGTGCCAGCAGCCCCCTCCCGGGACAGGGGACCTACGAGCAGTACTTC. The chain is built from TRBV7-6 and TRBJ2-7, with 10 bases fitting TRBD1. With 5 bases clipped from V and 2 bases from J, the junction kept 9 bases outside the gene matches. The germline gives CDR1 SGHVS, CDR2 FNYEAQ. CDR3 length: 16 amino acids.